The T cell receptor beta chain described here comes from a study of blood T cell repertoires in COVID-19. The age range of participants was about 18 to 89 years, with residence in about 25 US areas. Among Cohort 3 donors, those recovered had two negative PCRs, clearance, or symptom resolution. V shed 5 bases and J 3 bases; nucleotides not matched to a gene: 15. This CDR3 has 17 amino acids. Germline V lookup: CDR1 SEHNR, CDR2 FQNEAQ (reference sequence). Some clones are missing from TCRdb's copy, which holds only in-frame ones; the method was immunoSEQ multiplex PCR. The sample lists about 370,000 clones, roughly nine tenths occurring once.

This clonotype originated in a man aged 18 to 29 who had recovered from COVID-19. Material: PBMCs or T cells enriched from blood (not recorded which). V gene TRBV7-9 combines with J gene TRBJ2-7, with 8 bases lining up with TRBD2. Here the CDR3 DNA reads TGTGCCAGCAGCCCCCAGTCCGGGACTAGTGGATTCTACGAGCAGTACTTC. It yields the protein CASSPQSGTSGFYEQYF.